This TCR beta chain is drawn from a study of identical twins. Study-wide results and limits: The study found weaker excess twin sharing in beta out-of-frame sequences.

The CDR3 spans 17 residues. Deletions cut 4 bases from V and 0 bases from J, with 17 bases between. Germline CDR1 and CDR2: SGHRS and YFSETQ. cDNA molecules carried unique molecular identifiers, and template switching added a universal primer site. Each CDR3 protein is one row after TCRdb ran MiXCR on the 5' RACE reads. The table shows 500,000 to 650,000 distinct CDR3 sequences, with roughly 6.6% occurring only once. Each donor was a healthy Caucasian. Only a few counts were recorded for this clonotype. Antigen: not known. A further study also used this sample, focusing on yellow fever vaccine responses in identical twins.

Sequencing was performed on PBMCs. The origin of this receptor is a woman younger than 35 in good health. The chain uses TRBV5-1 and TRBJ2-1; weak D call: TRBD2 (6 bases). CDR3 bases: TGCGCCAGCAGCCGGGGAGGTAGCCTAGGCTCCTACAATGAGCAGTTCTTC. This codes for CASSRGGSLGSYNEQFF.